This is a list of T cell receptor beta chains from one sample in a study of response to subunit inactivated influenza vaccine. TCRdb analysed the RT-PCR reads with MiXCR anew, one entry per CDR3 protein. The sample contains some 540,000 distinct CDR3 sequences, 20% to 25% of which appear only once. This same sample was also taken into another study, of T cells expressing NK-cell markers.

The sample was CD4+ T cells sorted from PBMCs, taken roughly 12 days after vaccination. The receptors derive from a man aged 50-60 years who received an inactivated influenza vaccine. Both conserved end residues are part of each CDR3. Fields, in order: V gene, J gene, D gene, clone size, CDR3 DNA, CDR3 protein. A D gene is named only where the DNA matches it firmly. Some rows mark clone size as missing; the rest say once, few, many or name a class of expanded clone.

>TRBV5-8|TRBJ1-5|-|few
TGTGCTAGCAGCTTGGTGGATCAGCCCCAGCATTTT
CASSLVDQPQHF
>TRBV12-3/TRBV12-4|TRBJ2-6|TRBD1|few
TGTGCCAGCGGGGGCCGGGACAGGAACTCTGGGGCCAACGTCCTGACTTTC
CASGGRDRNSGANVLTF
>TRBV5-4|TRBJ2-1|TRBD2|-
TGTGCCAGCAGCTTGGAAGGACTAGTCTCCAATGAGCAGTTCTTC
CASSLEGLVSNEQFF
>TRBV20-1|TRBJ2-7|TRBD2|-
TGCAGTGCTACCCGGACTAGCGGGAGGAGTGACGAGCAGTACTTC
CSATRTSGRSDEQYF
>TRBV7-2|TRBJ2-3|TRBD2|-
TGTGCCAGCAGCTTCGGGGTAGCGGGGCCTAGCACAGATACGCAGTATTTT
CASSFGVAGPSTDTQYF
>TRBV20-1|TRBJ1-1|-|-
TGCAGTGCTAGTGGGGGCCGCATAACTGAAGCTTTCTTT
CSASGGRITEAFF
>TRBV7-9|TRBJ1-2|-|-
TGTGCCAGCAGCTCAACAACAGGGTCTGGCGGCTACACCTTC
CASSSTTGSGGYTF
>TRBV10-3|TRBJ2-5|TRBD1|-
TGTGCCATCAGTGAGTCGGGAGGACAGGGGAGAGAGACCCAGTACTTC
CAISESGGQGRETQYF
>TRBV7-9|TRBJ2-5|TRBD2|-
TGTGCCAGCAGCTTCGGAGCGGGAGTCGGTGAGACCCAGTACTTC
CASSFGAGVGETQYF
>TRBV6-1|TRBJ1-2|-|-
TGTGCCAGCAGTGCAACCCCAGACACAGGGTCCCATGGCTACACCTTC
CASSATPDTGSHGYTF
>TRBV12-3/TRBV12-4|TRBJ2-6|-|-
TGTGCCAGCAAGGGGTCCGCCTGGGCCAACGTCCCGACTTTC
CASKGSAWANVPTF
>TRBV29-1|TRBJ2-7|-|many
TGCAGCGTTGTACAGACCTACGAGCAGTACTTC
CSVVQTYEQYF
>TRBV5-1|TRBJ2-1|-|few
TGCGCCAGCAACCTACTCGACAGCTCCTACAATGAGCAGTTCTTC
CASNLLDSSYNEQFF
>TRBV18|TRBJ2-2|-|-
TGTGCCAGCTCTCCGAAACGAGTGAACACCGGGGAGCTGTTTTTT
CASSPKRVNTGELFF
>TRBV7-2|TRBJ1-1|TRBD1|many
TGTGCCAGCAGCGCCGACAGGGCGACGCATGAAGCTTTCTTT
CASSADRATHEAFF
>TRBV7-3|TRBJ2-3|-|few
TGTGCCAGCAGCTGGGACGGCACAGATACGCAGTATTTT
CASSWDGTDTQYF
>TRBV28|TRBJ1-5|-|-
TGTGCCAGTTTGGGGGGGCATAGCAATCAGCCCCAGCATTTT
CASLGGHSNQPQHF
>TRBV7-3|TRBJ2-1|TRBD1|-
TGTGCCAGCAGTTCAGGGGGCGCCTCCAATGAGCAGTTCTTC
CASSSGGASNEQFF
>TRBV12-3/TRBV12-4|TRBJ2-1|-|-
TGTGCCAGCAGAATCTCCTTCAAACCCTACAATGAGCAGTTCTTC
CASRISFKPYNEQFF
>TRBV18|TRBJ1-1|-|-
TGTGCCAGCTCACTCCACCCAACGAACACTGAAGCTTTCTTT
CASSLHPTNTEAFF
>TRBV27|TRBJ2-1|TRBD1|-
TGTGCCAGCAGACCGACAGGGCTGTACAATGAGCAGTTCTTC
CASRPTGLYNEQFF
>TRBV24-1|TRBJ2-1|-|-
TGTGCCACTTCCGTAAGGGGTCGGACTAATCAGTTCTTC
CATSVRGRTNQFF
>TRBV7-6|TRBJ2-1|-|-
TGTGCCAGCAGCTTAGATCCAAACTACAATGAGCAGTTCTTC
CASSLDPNYNEQFF
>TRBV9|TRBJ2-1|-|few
TGTGCCAGCAGCGTAGAGAGTAGCGTCACCTACAATGAGCAGTTCTTC
CASSVESSVTYNEQFF
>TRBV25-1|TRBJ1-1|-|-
TGTGCCAGCAGTTATCCGCTTGAAGCTTTCTTT
CASSYPLEAFF
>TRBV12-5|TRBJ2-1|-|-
TGTGCTAGTGGTTTGGGGTCCAGCTCCTACAATGAGCAGTTCTTC
CASGLGSSSYNEQFF
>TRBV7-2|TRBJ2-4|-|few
TGTGCCAGCAGCTTAGGACCGACGGGGTTAGCCAAAAACATTCAGTACTTC
CASSLGPTGLAKNIQYF
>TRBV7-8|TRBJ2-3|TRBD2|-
TGTGTCGCGTCGCGGGGACTAGCGACAGATACGCAGTATTTT
CVASRGLATDTQYF
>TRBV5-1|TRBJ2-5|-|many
TGCGCCAGCAAATTCGACGGAAGGTACCAAGAGACCCAGTACTTC
CASKFDGRYQETQYF
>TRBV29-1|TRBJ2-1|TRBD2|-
TGCAGCGTTGCCGCGCGGGGGACCCCCAATGAGCAGTTCTTC
CSVAARGTPNEQFF
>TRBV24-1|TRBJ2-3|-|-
TGTGCCACCAGTGATGGGGCAGGCCTCACAGATACGCAGTATTTT
CATSDGAGLTDTQYF
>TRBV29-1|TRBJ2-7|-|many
TGCAGCGTTGCCCACGGACAGCCCTCCTACGAGCAGTACTTC
CSVAHGQPSYEQYF
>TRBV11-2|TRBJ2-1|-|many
TGTGCCAGCAGCTTAGTCAGGGGTAGGGCACGATACAATGAGCAGTTCTTC
CASSLVRGRARYNEQFF
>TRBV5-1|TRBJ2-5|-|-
TGCGCCAGCAGCGACACAGAGTACCAACAGACCCAGTACTTC
CASSDTEYQQTQYF
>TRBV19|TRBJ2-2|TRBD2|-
TGTGCCAGTAGTATAACGCTAGCGGGAGGTACAAACACCGGGGAGCTGTTTTTT
CASSITLAGGTNTGELFF
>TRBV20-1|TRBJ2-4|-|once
TGCAGTGCCGCCCTTCGCTCAAAAAACATTCAGTACTTC
CSAALRSKNIQYF